These T cell receptor beta chains were read from a single sample in a study of somatic mutations in cytotoxic T cells in rheumatoid arthritis. TCRdb keeps only in-frame clones here, not all; method: immunoSEQ multiplex PCR. The table lists roughly 20,000 clones, about four fifths of them singletons. Sequencing was carried out using CD8+ T cells sorted from blood. These receptors were obtained from an adult with rheumatoid arthritis. Both conserved end residues are part of each CDR3. The order of the fields is clone size, V gene, CDR3 protein. Rows give clone size only sometimes, using once, few, many, or a class for an expanded clone.

NA | TRBV6-6 | CASSYLYRQADTQYF
NA | TRBV27 | CASRGWHLNTGELFF
NA | TRBV2 | CATQGRTEAYEQYF
NA | TRBV4-3 | CASSRDGSTNEKLFF
NA | TRBV11-2 | CASRNSDRGQDSPLHF
NA | TRBV27 | CASSNRGNYGYTF
NA | TRBV29-1 | CSATSTGNANEKLFF
NA | TRBV10-3 | CAISQQGNTEAFF
NA | TRBV5-1 | CASSVFTGDNEQFF
NA | TRBV5-1 | CASRQQDRPEQYF
NA | TRBV9 | CASSVGGGPQNEQFF
NA | TRBV7-9 | CASSLTSLAAQNTGELFF
NA | TRBV9 | CASTERAEAPTGTFF
NA | TRBV9 | CASSGPAGGNTIYF
NA | TRBV7-9 | CASSLADRVGDEQFF
NA | TRBV6-1 | CASNEDRYSNQPQHF
NA | TRBV6-5 | CASSYTRGAYYGYTF
NA | TRBV7-9 | CASSLVSGGPTDTQYF
NA | TRBV7-6 | CASSLRDYNEQFF
once | TRBV19 | CASTKRYDQPQHF
NA | TRBV27 | CASSDRGIYEQYF
NA | TRBV6-5 | CASSVAGKEQFF
once | TRBV19 | CASSIDLSGQNQPQHF
NA | TRBV2 | CASSERGSGNTIYF
NA | TRBV5-6 | CASTPRAPNTGELFF
NA | TRBV4-2 | CASSQAPSTGVVNYGYTF
once | TRBV2 | CASSDGLAGGYEQFF
NA | TRBV11-3 | CASSLNRGAGANVLTF
NA | TRBV5-1 | CASRGDGFYEQYF
NA | TRBV7-9 | CASSFGVNQPQHF